These T cell receptor beta chains were read from a single sample in a study of early T cells in non-severe SARS-CoV-2 infection. TCRdb processed the 5' RACE reads anew with MiXCR; each CDR3 protein has one entry. The sample consists of 87,000 or so distinct CDR3 sequences, 10% to 15% of them appearing once. The material sequenced was whole blood. The receptor set was obtained from an adult who was a healthcare worker with PCR-confirmed SARS-CoV-2 infection or an uninfected control (not recorded which). Each CDR3 is given with its conserved first and last residue. A D gene is named only where the DNA matches it firmly. Part of the rows lack a size; the others show once, few, many or a class for expanded clones.

>many|-|TRBJ2-2|TRBV11-3
CASSFSVAGELFF
TGTGCCAGCAGCTTCTCGGTGGCCGGGGAGCTGTTTTTT
>few|-|TRBJ1-1|TRBV5-8
CASRRAWNTEAFF
TGTGCCAGCAGAAGGGCCTGGAACACTGAAGCTTTCTTT
>few|TRBD2|TRBJ2-7|TRBV6-5
CASSYLSGRAQEQYF
TGTGCCAGCAGTTACCTTAGCGGGAGGGCCCAGGAGCAGTACTTC
>-|-|TRBJ1-2|TRBV6-1
CASGWRGIYGYTF
TGTGCCAGCGGTTGGAGGGGGATCTATGGCTACACCTTC
>-|-|TRBJ1-1|TRBV29-1
CSVIRTEAFF
TGCAGCGTGATTCGCACTGAAGCTTTCTTT
>-|-|TRBJ2-7|TRBV5-1
CASSSLSYEQYF
TGCGCCAGCAGCTCCCTCTCCTACGAGCAGTACTTC
>-|TRBD2|TRBJ2-5|TRBV3-1
CASSWGLAGGETQYF
TGTGCCAGCAGCTGGGGACTAGCGGGGGGGGAGACCCAGTACTTC
>few|TRBD2|TRBJ2-1|TRBV12-3/TRBV12-4
CASHEGTSGIHVNEQFF
TGTGCCAGCCACGAAGGGACTAGCGGAATTCACGTCAATGAGCAGTTCTTC
>many|TRBD1|TRBJ2-6|TRBV25-1
CASTDDRGVSGANVLTF
TGTGCCAGCACTGACGACAGGGGGGTCTCTGGGGCCAACGTCCTGACTTTC
>-|-|TRBJ2-2|TRBV20-1
CSARKGANTGELFF
TGCAGTGCTAGAAAGGGGGCGAACACCGGGGAGCTGTTTTTT
>many|TRBD1|TRBJ1-2|TRBV5-1
CASSLQGADSDGYTF
TGCGCCAGCAGCTTACAGGGGGCAGATAGTGATGGCTACACCTTC
>few|-|TRBJ2-5|TRBV5-6
CASSFLQYQETQYF
TGTGCCAGCAGCTTCCTGCAATACCAAGAGACCCAGTACTTC
>-|TRBD1|TRBJ2-4|TRBV20-1
CSARDKRRQGDIQYF
TGCAGTGCTAGAGATAAAAGGAGACAGGGAGACATTCAGTACTTC
>-|-|TRBJ1-2|TRBV9
CASSDFAGYTF
TGTGCCAGCAGTGACTTTGCTGGCTACACCTTC
>many|-|TRBJ1-1|TRBV5-5
CASSLSGAGDTEAFF
TGTGCCAGCAGCTTGTCGGGGGCGGGCGACACTGAAGCTTTCTTT
>few|-|TRBJ2-7|TRBV6-2/TRBV6-3
CASSTPYEQYF
TGTGCCAGCAGTACACCCTACGAGCAGTACTTC
>-|-|TRBJ2-3|TRBV5-4
CASSPASVSSTDTQYF
TGTGCCAGCAGTCCTGCATCGGTGTCTAGCACAGATACGCAGTATTTT
>-|-|TRBJ2-7|TRBV9
CASSVEVSRNEQYF
TGTGCCAGCAGCGTAGAGGTCAGCCGGAACGAGCAGTACTTC
>-|-|TRBJ2-3|TRBV29-1
CSVIPTDTQYF
TGCAGCGTGATCCCCACAGATACGCAGTATTTT
>few|TRBD1|TRBJ1-2|TRBV7-9
CASSLAGTGGYGYTF
TGTGCCAGCAGCTTAGCTGGGACAGGGGGTTATGGCTACACCTTC
>-|-|TRBJ1-2|TRBV7-2
CASSLRPQGTNYGYTF
TGTGCCAGCAGCTTAAGACCACAGGGCACGAACTATGGCTACACCTTC
>-|-|TRBJ1-2|TRBV29-1
CSVEDQIRGFGYTF
TGCAGCGTTGAAGATCAGATCAGGGGCTTTGGCTACACCTTC
>-|-|TRBJ2-5|TRBV19
CASSNRQQETQYF
TGTGCCAGTAGTAATAGACAGCAAGAGACCCAGTACTTC
>-|-|TRBJ2-1|TRBV20-1
CSAVIGGSFNNEQFF
TGCAGTGCCGTTATTGGCGGATCTTTCAACAATGAGCAGTTCTTC
>-|-|TRBJ1-1|TRBV7-9
CASSVQNTEAFF
TGTGCCAGCAGCGTACAGAACACTGAAGCTTTCTTT
>many|TRBD1|TRBJ1-1|TRBV6-5
CARKRQGPPTEAFF
TGTGCCAGAAAAAGACAGGGACCCCCCACTGAAGCTTTCTTT
>-|-|TRBJ2-3|TRBV20-1
CSARFSSDTQYF
TGCAGTGCTCGCTTCAGTTCTGATACGCAGTATTTT
>-|TRBD1|TRBJ1-4|TRBV2
CASSGGQGLNEKLFF
TGTGCCAGCAGTGGCGGACAGGGGCTCAATGAAAAACTGTTTTTT
>many|-|TRBJ2-3|TRBV20-1
CSAITTSPDTQYF
TGCAGTGCCATTACAACCTCTCCAGATACGCAGTATTTT
>-|TRBD1|TRBJ2-2|TRBV6-2/TRBV6-3
CASSYHYAAGGKDGELFF
TGTGCCAGCAGCTACCATTATGCGGCAGGGGGCAAGGACGGGGAGCTGTTTTTT
>few|TRBD1|TRBJ1-4|TRBV9
CASSVGDRGNEKLFF
TGTGCCAGCAGCGTAGGGGACAGGGGAAATGAAAAACTGTTTTTT
>-|-|TRBJ1-3|TRBV12-3/TRBV12-4
CASSLLDSGNTIYF
TGTGCCAGCAGTTTATTGGATTCTGGAAACACCATATATTTT
>few|-|TRBJ2-3|TRBV7-2
CASSLKTEYQVTDTQYF
TGTGCCAGCAGCCTTAAAACTGAGTACCAAGTCACAGATACGCAGTATTTT
>-|-|TRBJ1-2|TRBV7-3
CASSLSLSDGYTF
TGTGCCAGCAGCTTGTCGCTTTCCGATGGCTACACCTTC
>-|TRBD1|TRBJ2-3|TRBV7-2
CASSYQRQGSDTQYF
TGTGCCAGCAGCTACCAACGACAGGGCTCAGATACGCAGTATTTT
>few|-|TRBJ1-3|TRBV12-3/TRBV12-4
CASSLSTLGNTIYF
TGTGCCAGCAGTTTATCGACTCTTGGAAACACCATATATTTT
>large|-|TRBJ2-6|TRBV6-2/TRBV6-3
CASSYGWTGEGANVLTF
TGTGCCAGCAGTTACGGCTGGACGGGGGAAGGGGCCAACGTCCTGACTTTC
>few|-|TRBJ1-3|TRBV20-1
CSARGPGNTIYF
TGCAGTGCTAGAGGCCCTGGAAACACCATATATTTT
>many|-|TRBJ1-3|TRBV4-3
CASSQDLLSDSYSGNTIYF
TGCGCCAGCAGCCAAGATCTGCTGTCGGACAGCTACTCTGGAAACACCATATATTTT
>few|-|TRBJ2-1|TRBV15
CATSTGTLYNEQFF
TGTGCCACCAGCACAGGGACTTTATACAATGAGCAGTTCTTC
>-|TRBD1|TRBJ2-7|TRBV7-2
CASSLGRGSYEQYF
TGTGCCAGCAGCTTAGGCAGGGGGTCCTACGAGCAGTACTTC
>-|-|TRBJ2-3|TRBV9
CASSVEVADTQYF
TGTGCCAGCAGCGTAGAGGTGGCAGATACGCAGTATTTT
>few|-|TRBJ1-1|TRBV11-2
CASSLEEGELRWDTEAFF
TGTGCCAGCAGCCTAGAAGAGGGGGAATTACGCTGGGACACTGAAGCTTTCTTT
>few|-|TRBJ2-6|TRBV7-9
CASSLARKTSIRANVLTF
TGTGCCAGCAGCTTAGCGCGGAAAACATCAATCAGGGCCAACGTCCTGACTTTC
>many|-|TRBJ2-4|TRBV3-1
CASSQDVGPKNIQYF
TGTGCCAGCAGCCAAGACGTGGGCCCCAAAAACATTCAGTACTTC
>-|-|TRBJ1-1|TRBV20-1
CSAIQFYIGDTEAFF
TGCAGTGCTATACAGTTTTATATAGGGGACACTGAAGCTTTCTTT
>few|-|TRBJ2-3|TRBV7-9
CASSPRSGDTQYF
TGTGCCAGCAGCCCTAGGAGTGGGGATACGCAGTATTTT
>many|TRBD2|TRBJ2-1|TRBV3-1
CASSRVKGLPARDEQFF
TGTGCCAGCAGCCGTGTGAAGGGACTACCAGCTCGTGATGAGCAGTTCTTC
>-|-|TRBJ2-1|TRBV11-1
CASSRGRRNEQFF
TGTGCCAGCAGCCGGGGACGCCGCAATGAGCAGTTCTTC
>-|-|TRBJ2-7|TRBV20-1
CSAPAGTLYEQYF
TGCAGTGCACCAGCGGGTACCCTTTACGAGCAGTACTTC
>-|-|TRBJ2-5|TRBV15
CATTQRMGGETQYF
TGTGCCACCACCCAGCGTATGGGTGGCGAGACCCAGTACTTC
>few|-|TRBJ1-4|TRBV7-2
CASSLIATNEKLFF
TGTGCCAGCAGCTTGATTGCAACTAATGAAAAACTGTTTTTT
>-|-|TRBJ2-3|TRBV4-1
CASSQVMAGLITDTQYF
TGCGCCAGCAGCCAAGTCATGGCGGGCCTTATCACAGATACGCAGTATTTT
>few|-|TRBJ2-7|TRBV3-1
CASSQVLDNYEQYF
TGTGCCAGCAGCCAAGTACTCGATAACTACGAGCAGTACTTC
>-|-|TRBJ2-3|TRBV14
CASSPWDTDTQYF
TGTGCCAGCAGCCCGTGGGACACAGATACGCAGTATTTT